Listed below are T cell receptor beta chains from one sample, sequenced in a study of blood T cell repertoires in COVID-19. Libraries were prepared by immunoSEQ multiplex PCR; TCRdb keeps only in-frame clonotypes and omits some of them. The sample has over 120,000 clones, 70% to 80% seen once; the top ten hold roughly 9%. Sequences were obtained from peripheral blood. Receptors were obtained from a woman aged 45 to 65 with active or convalescent COVID-19. Each CDR3 is given with its conserved first and last residue. D genes are given only for firm matches. Size is omitted from some rows. Given values are once, few, many or a class for expanded clones.

d_gene	abundance	j_gene	v_gene	CDR3nt	CDR3aa
TRBD1	.	TRBJ1-2	TRBV6-5	TGTGCCAGCCGATTGGGACAGGGAGGCGACTATGGCTACACCTTC	CASRLGQGGDYGYTF
TRBD1	.	TRBJ2-5	TRBV7-9	TGTGCCAGCGGCGGGACAGGGGGGCAAGAGACCCAGTACTTC	CASGGTGGQETQYF
TRBD1	.	TRBJ2-3	TRBV3-1/TRBV3-2	TGTGCCAGCAGCTCTCCGCGCCAGGGGGCAACAGATACGCAGTATTTT	CASSSPRQGATDTQYF
.	.	TRBJ1-2	TRBV30	TGTGCCTGGAGGCCCCCTGGGGGGGGCGGTGGCTACACCTTC	CAWRPPGGGGGYTF
TRBD1	once	TRBJ2-4	TRBV7-6	TGTGCCAGCAGCTTATCGACAGGGAGCTACATTCAGTACTTC	CASSLSTGSYIQYF
TRBD2	.	TRBJ2-5	TRBV7-2	TGTGCCAGCAGCCCCCGGACTAGCGGGAAACAAGAGACCCAGTACTTC	CASSPRTSGKQETQYF
.	.	TRBJ2-1	TRBV19	TGTGCCAGTAGTATGTGGGGGCCGGGCTCCTACAATGAGCAGTTCTTC	CASSMWGPGSYNEQFF
TRBD1	.	TRBJ1-5	TRBV24-1	TGTGCCACCACCCGAAAGGACAGGCGATTCTCTTGTAGCAATCAGCCCCAGCATTTT	CATTRKDRRFSCSNQPQHF
TRBD2	once	TRBJ2-5	TRBV5-4	TGTGCCAGCAGCTTTGGACTAGCGGGGGGGCTTCCAGAGACCCAGTACTTC	CASSFGLAGGLPETQYF
TRBD1	.	TRBJ1-6	TRBV6-1	TGTGCCAGCAGTGCCCGGGACAGGGGGCGAAATTCACCCCTCCACTTT	CASSARDRGRNSPLHF
TRBD2	once	TRBJ2-3	TRBV5-1	TGCGCCAGCAGCTCCGGGACTAGCGGGGTTACCCTCACAGATACGCAGTATTTT	CASSSGTSGVTLTDTQYF
.	.	TRBJ2-2	TRBV7-6	TGTGCCAGCAGCTTCGGGAACACCGGGGAGCTGTTTTTT	CASSFGNTGELFF
.	.	TRBJ2-7	TRBV28	TGTGCCAGCAGTCTTACAAGCTCCTACGAGCAGTACTTC	CASSLTSSYEQYF
.	.	TRBJ1-2	TRBV7-9	TGTGCCAGCAGCCCCCAGGCGGGACTGAACTATGGCTACACCTTC	CASSPQAGLNYGYTF
TRBD2	.	TRBJ2-3	TRBV4-2	TGTGCCAGCAGCCAAGCGGGGGGGACGGGAGATACGCAGTATTTT	CASSQAGGTGDTQYF
TRBD1	.	TRBJ1-6	TRBV19	TGTGCCAGTAGTATGACAGGGAAACGGTCACCCCTCCACTTT	CASSMTGKRSPLHF
TRBD1	.	TRBJ1-4	TRBV19	TGTGCCAGTAGGTCGGGGGACAGAACGTTTTTT	CASRSGDRTFF
.	.	TRBJ2-7	TRBV5-1	TGCGCCAGCAGCTCGTTTGCGGGGGCTTCCTACGAGCAGTACTTC	CASSSFAGASYEQYF
.	.	TRBJ2-1	TRBV18	TGTGCCAGCTCCCCAGTTCAAGGGGTGGGGAATGAGCAGTTCTTC	CASSPVQGVGNEQFF
.	few	TRBJ1-1	TRBV7-9	TGTGCCAGCACCCAAAGGGGAGGGAAGGACACTGAAGCTTTCTTT	CASTQRGGKDTEAFF
TRBD2	many	TRBJ2-2	TRBV9	TGTGCCACCTCCCGGGACTACTATAACACCGGGGAGCTGTTTTTT	CATSRDYYNTGELFF
TRBD1	.	TRBJ1-4	TRBV5-4	TGTGCCAGCAGCCTGACGTTCGACAGGGTGGGTGGAAAACTGTTTTTT	CASSLTFDRVGGKLFF
TRBD1	.	TRBJ1-5	TRBV23-1	TGCGCCAGCAGTCAGTTGAAACCCTGGGACAGTCTGTCGGATCAGCCCCAGCATTTT	CASSQLKPWDSLSDQPQHF
TRBD2	.	TRBJ2-1	TRBV5-6	TGTGCCAGCAGCGTGGAGCGGGGGGCGAAGTACAATGAGCAGTTCTTC	CASSVERGAKYNEQFF
.	few	TRBJ1-4	TRBV30	TGTGCCTGGTCGTTCACAGGCGAAAAACTGTTTTTT	CAWSFTGEKLFF
.	once	TRBJ2-3	TRBV4-3	TGCGCCAGCAGCCAAGATTACGAGGCAGATACGCAGTATTTT	CASSQDYEADTQYF
TRBD1	.	TRBJ1-2	TRBV5-1	TGCGCCAGCAGCTTGACAGGGGGTCACTATGGCTACACCTTC	CASSLTGGHYGYTF
.	few	TRBJ1-1	TRBV3-1/TRBV3-2	TGTGCCAGCAGCCTCGACGGACGGAGGGCTTTCTTT	CASSLDGRRAFF
TRBD2	few	TRBJ2-1	TRBV2	TGTGCCAGCAGTGAATTAGGGCTAGCGGGAGGAACCTCCTACAATGAGCAGTTCTTC	CASSELGLAGGTSYNEQFF
.	.	TRBJ1-2	TRBV6-6	TGTGCCAGCAGTAAATCCGCGTCCGGCTACACCTTC	CASSKSASGYTF
.	.	TRBJ1-2	TRBV7-9	TGTGCCAGCAGCTTAGCGAGGGGAGGCGGCTACACCTTC	CASSLARGGGYTF
TRBD2	few	TRBJ2-1	TRBV19	TGTGCCAGTAGTATCCAACCCGGGACTAGCTACAATGAGCAGTTCTTC	CASSIQPGTSYNEQFF
.	.	TRBJ1-1	TRBV19	TGTGCCAGTAAGTCAGGGTCTCTGAACACTGAAGCTTTCTTT	CASKSGSLNTEAFF
.	.	TRBJ2-3	TRBV4-1	TGCGCCAGCAGCCAAGGGGTCACGGGTCCAGATACGCAGTATTTT	CASSQGVTGPDTQYF
.	.	TRBJ1-5	TRBV20-1	TGCAGTGCTAGTGTAAGGGAGCAATTTCGGCCCCAGCATTTT	CSASVREQFRPQHF
TRBD1	.	TRBJ2-7	TRBV5-4	TGTGCCAGCAGCACTATCCGGACAGGGGGGGGAGGCGAGCAGTACTTC	CASSTIRTGGGGEQYF
TRBD1	.	TRBJ2-3	TRBV4-2	TGTGCCAGCAGCCACCCCCAGGGGGCCCCCACAGATACGCAGTATTTT	CASSHPQGAPTDTQYF
.	.	TRBJ2-7	TRBV10-2	TGCGCCAGCAGTGAGTCAGGAGTGGAGCAGTACTTC	CASSESGVEQYF
TRBD1	.	TRBJ1-6	TRBV4-3	TGCGCCAGCAGCCAAGGCCCGGGGCACGGACAGGGGGGTTCACCCCTCCACTTT	CASSQGPGHGQGGSPLHF
TRBD2	.	TRBJ2-1	TRBV7-2	TGTGCCAGCAGCTTTTCCAGCGGGGGGGCCATTGAGCAGTTCTTC	CASSFSSGGAIEQFF
.	.	TRBJ1-4	TRBV5-1	TGCGCCAGCAGCTTGGACAGGACTAATGAAAAACTGTTTTTT	CASSLDRTNEKLFF
.	.	TRBJ2-5	TRBV10-2	TGCGCCAGCAGTGATGGTGGGGCTCTCAAGGAGACCCAGTACTTC	CASSDGGALKETQYF
.	.	TRBJ1-1	TRBV7-9	TGTGCCAGCAGCTTAGGGGCCCAGGGCACTGAAGCTTTCTTT	CASSLGAQGTEAFF
.	.	TRBJ1-1	TRBV4-3	TGCGCCAGCAGCCAAGATGTCGATAGCACTGAAGCTTTCTTT	CASSQDVDSTEAFF
.	.	TRBJ1-4	TRBV7-2	TGTGCCAGCAGCTTCGAGGGGAGGAATGAAAAACTGTTTTTT	CASSFEGRNEKLFF
.	.	TRBJ1-1	TRBV7-2	TGTGCCAGCGCGAGCAGGGCCGAAGCTTTCTTT	CASASRAEAFF
.	.	TRBJ2-1	TRBV20-1	TGCAGTGCTCCCTACTACAATGAGCAGTTCTTC	CSAPYYNEQFF